This T cell receptor beta chain originates from a study of beta chain features in type 1 diabetes. Every isolated RNA sample was fully reverse transcribed, so sequencing captured expressed TCRB transcripts. TCRdb's copy holds only in-frame clones and misses some; the assay was immunoSEQ multiplex PCR. The sample has 810,000 or so clones, 15% to 20% seen once. Sequenced: naive CD4+ T cells from blood. This receptor was identified in a woman aged 18-30 years in good health.

DNA for the CDR3: TGTGCCAGCAGCCCAGACAACAATGAGCAGTTCTTC. Its translation: CASSPDNNEQFF. The J gene is TRBJ2-1, the V gene TRBV7-3; D remains unclear. Trimming took off 5 bases at V and 5 bases at J, with 7 bases between the two ends. CDR1 is SGHTA and CDR2 is FQGTGA in the germline V gene. The CDR3 extends over 12 amino acids. Drawing the rest from reference TRBV7-3 and TRBJ2-1, the complete variable domain is GAGVSQTPSNKVTEKGKYVELRCDPISGHTALYWYRQSLGQGPEFLIYFQGTGAADDSGLPNDRFFAVRPEGSVSTLKIQRTERGDSAVYLCASSPDNNEQFFGPGTRLTVL.